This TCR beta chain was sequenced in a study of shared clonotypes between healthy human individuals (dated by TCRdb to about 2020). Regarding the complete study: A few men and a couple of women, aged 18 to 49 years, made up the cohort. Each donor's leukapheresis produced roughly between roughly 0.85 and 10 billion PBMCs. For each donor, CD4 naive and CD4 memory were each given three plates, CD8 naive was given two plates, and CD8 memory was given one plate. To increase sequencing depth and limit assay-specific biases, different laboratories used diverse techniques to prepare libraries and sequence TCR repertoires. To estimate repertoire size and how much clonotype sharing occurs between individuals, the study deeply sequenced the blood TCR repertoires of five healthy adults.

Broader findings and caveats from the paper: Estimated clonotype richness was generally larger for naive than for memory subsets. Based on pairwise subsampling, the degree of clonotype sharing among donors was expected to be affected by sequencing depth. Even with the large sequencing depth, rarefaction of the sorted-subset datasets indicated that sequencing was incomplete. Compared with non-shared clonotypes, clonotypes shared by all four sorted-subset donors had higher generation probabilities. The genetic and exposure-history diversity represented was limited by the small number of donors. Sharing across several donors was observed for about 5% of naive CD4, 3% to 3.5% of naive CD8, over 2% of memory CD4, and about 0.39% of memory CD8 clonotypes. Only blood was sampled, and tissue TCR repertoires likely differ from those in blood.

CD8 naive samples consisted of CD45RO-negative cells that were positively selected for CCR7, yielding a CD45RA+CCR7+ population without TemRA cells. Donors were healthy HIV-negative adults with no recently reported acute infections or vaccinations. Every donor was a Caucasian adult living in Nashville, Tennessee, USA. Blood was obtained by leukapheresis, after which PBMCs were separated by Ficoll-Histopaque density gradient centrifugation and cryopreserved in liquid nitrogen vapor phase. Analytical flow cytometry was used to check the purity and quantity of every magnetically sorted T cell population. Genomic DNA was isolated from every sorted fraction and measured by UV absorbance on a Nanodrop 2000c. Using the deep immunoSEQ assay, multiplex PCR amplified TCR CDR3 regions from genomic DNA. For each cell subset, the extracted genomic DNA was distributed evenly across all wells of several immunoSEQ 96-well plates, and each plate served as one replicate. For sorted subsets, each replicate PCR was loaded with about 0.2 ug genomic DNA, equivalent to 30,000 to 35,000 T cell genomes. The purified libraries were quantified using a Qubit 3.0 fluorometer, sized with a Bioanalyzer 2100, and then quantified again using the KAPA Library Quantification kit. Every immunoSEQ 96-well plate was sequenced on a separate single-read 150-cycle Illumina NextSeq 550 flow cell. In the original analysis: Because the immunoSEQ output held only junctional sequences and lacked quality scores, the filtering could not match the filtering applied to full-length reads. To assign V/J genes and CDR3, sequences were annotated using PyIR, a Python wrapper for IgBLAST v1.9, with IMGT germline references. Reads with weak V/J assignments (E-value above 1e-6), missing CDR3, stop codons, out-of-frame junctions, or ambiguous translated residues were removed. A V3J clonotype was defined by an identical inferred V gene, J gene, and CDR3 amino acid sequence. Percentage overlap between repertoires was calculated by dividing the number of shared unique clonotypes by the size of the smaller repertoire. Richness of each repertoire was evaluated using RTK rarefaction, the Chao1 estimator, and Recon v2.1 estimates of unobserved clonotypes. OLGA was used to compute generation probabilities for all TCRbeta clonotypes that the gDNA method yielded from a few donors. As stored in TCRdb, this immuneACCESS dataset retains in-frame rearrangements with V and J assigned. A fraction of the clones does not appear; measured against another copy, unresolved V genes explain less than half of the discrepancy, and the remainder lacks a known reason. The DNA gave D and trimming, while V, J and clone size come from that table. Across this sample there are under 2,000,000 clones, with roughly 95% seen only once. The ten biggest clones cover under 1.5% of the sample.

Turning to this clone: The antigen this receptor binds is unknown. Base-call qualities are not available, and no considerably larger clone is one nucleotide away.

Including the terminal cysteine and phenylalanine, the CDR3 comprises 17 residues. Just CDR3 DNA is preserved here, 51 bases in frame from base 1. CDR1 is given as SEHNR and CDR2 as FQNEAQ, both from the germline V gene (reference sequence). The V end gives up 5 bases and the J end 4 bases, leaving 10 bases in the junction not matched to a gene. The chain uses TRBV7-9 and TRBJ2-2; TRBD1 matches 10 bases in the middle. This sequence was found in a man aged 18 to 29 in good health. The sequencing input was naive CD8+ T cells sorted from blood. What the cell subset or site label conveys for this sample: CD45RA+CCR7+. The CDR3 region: CASSPPPGQGTTGELFF. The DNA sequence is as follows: TGTGCCAGCAGCCCGCCCCCGGGACAGGGGACCACCGGGGAGCTGTTTTTT.